The next 3 T cell receptor beta chains were all read from a single sample in a study of shared clonotypes between healthy human individuals. Using immunoSEQ multiplex PCR, the repertoire was profiled, and TCRdb retains in-frame clones only, with some absent. Counted here are some 2,000,000 clones, 95% occurring once; the ten biggest clones make up 0.13%. Sequencing used naive CD4+ T cells sorted from blood. Indicated subset: CD45RA+ positively selected. The source of these receptors is a man between 18 and 29 years old in good health.

V gene TRBV11-2 combines with J gene TRBJ2-2; 7 bases are shared with TRBD1. The CDR3 spans 15 residues. CDR1 is SGHAT and CDR2 is FQNNGV in the germline V gene. The trim removed 4 bases at V and 1 base at J, leaving 3 bases unmatched. CDR3 coding DNA: TGTGCCAGCAGCTGGGGACAGCAGAACACCGGGGAGCTGTTTTTT. The encoded protein is CASSWGQQNTGELFF.

The chain employs TRBV4-2 and TRBJ1-2, with TRBD1 identical over 7 bases. Per germline, CDR1 LGHNA and CDR2 YNFKEQ. J gave up 7 bases and V 0 bases, and 8 bases lay outside the gene matches. The CDR3 contains 15 residues. Here the CDR3 reads CASSQDRTGVFGYTF. The CDR3 nucleotides read TGTGCCAGCAGCCAAGATCGAACAGGGGTGTTTGGCTACACCTTC.

The CDR3 is CASSLSHITEKLFF. CDR3 DNA: TGTGCCAGCAGCTTATCACACATAACCGAAAAACTGTTTTTT. The rearrangement links TRBV5-6 to TRBJ1-4; D not resolved. This CDR3 contains 14 residues. V lost 2 bases and J lost 8, with 13 bases in between. The germline gives CDR1 SGHDT, CDR2 YYEEEE. Complete variable domain (other parts from reference TRBV5-6 and TRBJ1-4): DAGVTQSPTHLIKTRGQQVTLRCSPKSGHDTVSWYQQALGQGPQFIFQYYEEEERQRGNFPDRFSGHQFPNYSSELNVNALLLGDSALYLCASSLSHITEKLFFGSGTQLSVL.